One and the same sample provided the 22 T cell receptor beta chains below, sequenced in a study of beta chain features in type 1 diabetes. The isolated RNA, all of it, was reverse transcribed, so expressed TCRB transcripts were what got sequenced. TCRdb's table, derived via immunoSEQ multiplex PCR, lists solely in-frame clones and lacks some. This sample has over 40,000 clones; roughly 50% occur once, and the top ten carry roughly 0.27%. Sequenced input: stem cell memory CD4+ T cells from blood. The origin of the receptors is a woman in her twenties or thirties in good health.

This clone turned up a few times. The CDR3 DNA follows: TGTGCCAGCAGCGGACGGTGGGGGGAACTCAATGAGCAGTTCTTC. Protein: CASSGRWGELNEQFF. This sequence joins TRBV21-1 and TRBJ2-1; the table's D gene call, TRBD2, was not cross checked with the DNA. TRBV21-1 is tagged as a pseudogene. The CDR3 contains 15 residues.

This clone was seen a handful of times. The CDR3 protein is CASSPQAGSNTGELFF. The CDR3 nucleotides are TGTGCCAGCTCACCACAGGCAGGATCGAACACCGGGGAGCTGTTTTTT. The rearrangement links TRBV18 to TRBJ2-2; D remains unclear. The V gene's germline CDR1 is KGHSH and CDR2 LQKENI. Trimming removed 1 base from V and 0 bases from J, with 9 bases in between. The CDR3 consists of 16 residues.

The chain combines TRBV7-2 with TRBJ2-3, with TRBD2 matching 10 bases. V trimming: 1 base; J trimming: 2 bases; junction bases outside the gene matches: 6. The CDR3 sequence is 17 residues long. CDR1 and CDR2 (germline): SGHTA, FQGNSA. The CDR3 coding sequence is TGTGCCAGCAGCTTAGACATAGCGGGAGGACCCACAGATACGCAGTATTTT. This translates into CASSLDIAGGPTDTQYF.

The CDR3 DNA reads TGCAGTGCTAGTCAGCGGGAGCAGTTCTTC. Its protein product is CSASQREQFF. The gene calls are TRBV20-1 and TRBJ2-1, with D possibly TRBD2 on 5 matching bases. CDR3 size: 10 residues. Germline CDR1 is DFQATT and CDR2 is SNEGSKA (reference sequence). V was cut by 3 bases and J by 10 bases, with 7 bases left in between.

A single count supports this clone. CDR3 coding DNA: TGTGCCTGGAGTCAGGGGCCCGGGGAGCTGTTTTTT. This encodes CAWSQGPGELFF. V and J are TRBV30 and TRBJ2-2, with D perhaps TRBD1 (6 bases). CDR1 and CDR2 from the germline V gene are GTSNPN and SVGIG (reference sequence). V was cut by 2 bases and J by 6 bases, with 7 bases left in between. The CDR3 contains 12 residues. The full variable domain, completed using reference TRBV30 and TRBJ2-2, is SQTIHQWPATLVQPVGSPLSLECTVEGTSNPNLYWYRQAAGRGLQLLFYSVGIGQISSEVPQNLSASRPQDRQFILSSKKLLLSDSGFYLCAWSQGPGELFFGEGSRLTVL.

The chain joins TRBV7-2 to TRBJ1-2; no reliable D call. Germline lookup yields CDR1 SGHTA and CDR2 FQGNSA. Trimming cost V 1 base and J 6 bases, with 9 bases left between them. The CDR3 totals 13 residues. CDR3 sequence reads: CASSLVHLDGYTF. DNA of the CDR3: TGTGCCAGCAGCTTAGTCCACTTAGATGGCTACACCTTC.

This chain links TRBV6-5 with TRBJ2-1; 7 bases are a match to TRBD2. The CDR3 has 14 residues. In germline, CDR1 is MNHEY, CDR2 SVGAGI. V shed 4 bases and J 10 bases; nucleotides not matched to a gene: 10. The CDR3 sequence is CASSSMTSSWEQFF. The CDR3 DNA reads as TGTGCCAGCAGTTCCATGACTAGCTCGTGGGAGCAGTTCTTC.

This clone was counted only a few times. The rearrangement links TRBV19 to TRBJ2-1, with TRBD2 matching over 10 bases. V lost 2 bases and J lost 2; bases outside the gene matches: 3. This CDR3 is 16 amino acids long. The germline V gene has CDR1 LNHDA and CDR2 SQIVND (reference sequence). CDR3: CASSIPLAGAYNEQFF. CDR3 DNA sequence: TGTGCCAGTAGTATACCCCTAGCGGGAGCCTACAATGAGCAGTTCTTC.

The chain couples TRBV5-1 to TRBJ2-1; 7 nucleotides line up with TRBD2. CDR3 length: 15 amino acids. The J segment lost 9 bases and the V segment lost 0 bases, leaving 9 bases of the junction unmatched. Germline lookup yields CDR1 SGHRS and CDR2 YFSETQ. The CDR3: CASSLDRVGGTEQFF. As DNA, the CDR3 is TGCGCCAGCAGCTTGGATCGTGTCGGGGGGACTGAGCAGTTCTTC.

This chain uses TRBV4-3 with TRBJ1-2; 7 bases match TRBD1. With V trimmed by 4 bases and J by 3 bases, 8 bases remained unmatched. CDR1 and CDR2 (germline): LGHNA, YSLEER. The CDR3 has 15 residues. CDR3 sequence (DNA): TGCGCCAGCAGCCGCCCGGGACAGCGGCACTATGGCTACACCTTC. It is translated as CASSRPGQRHYGYTF.

The CDR3: CASSSGQFQETQYF. Here the CDR3 DNA reads TGTGCCAGCAGCTCGGGTCAGTTCCAAGAGACCCAGTACTTC. The chain uses TRBV5-4 and TRBJ2-5, with no clear D. The V and J ends lost 3 bases and 1 base respectively, with 10 bases between them. CDR1 SGHNT and CDR2 YYREEE come from the germline V gene (reference sequence). The CDR3 contains 14 residues. The full variable domain, completed using reference TRBV5-4 and TRBJ2-5, is ETGVTQSPTHLIKTRGQQVTLRCSSQSGHNTVSWYQQALGQGPQFIFQYYREEENGRGNFPPRFSGLQFPNYSSELNVNALELDDSALYLCASSSGQFQETQYFGPGTRLLVL.

The rearrangement uses TRBV18 and TRBJ2-7; D might be TRBD1 (6 bases). The germline CDR1 and CDR2 sequences are KGHSH and LQKENI. The CDR3 has 12 residues. The germline V and J ends were trimmed by 3 bases and 8 bases, with 11 bases remaining between them. Here the CDR3 reads CASSPGTFQQYF. The CDR3 DNA sequence: TGTGCCAGCTCACCCGGGACATTTCAGCAGTACTTC.

Concerning this clone itself: At the DNA level, this CDR3 is encoded by other sequences in the same sample as well. V and J are TRBV5-1 and TRBJ2-1; 7 positions match TRBD1. V lost 4 bases and J lost 0; bases outside the gene matches: 4. The CDR3 consists of 15 residues. Germline CDR1 is SGHRS and CDR2 is YFSETQ. CDR3 DNA sequence: TGCGCCAGCAGCCCGACAGGGAGCTCCTACAATGAGCAGTTCTTC. Protein product: CASSPTGSSYNEQFF.

This clone has more than one count but fewer than ten. The J gene is TRBJ2-1, the V gene TRBV18, with D tentatively TRBD1 (6 bases). The germline V gene encodes CDR1 KGHSH and CDR2 LQKENI. This CDR3 region has 16 residues. Trimming cost V 2 bases and J 4 bases, with 15 bases left between them. CDR3 coding DNA: TGTGCCAGCTCACCAACCGGGACAAGGCTGTACAATGAGCAGTTCTTC. It translates to CASSPTGTRLYNEQFF.

V usage is TRBV14 and J usage is TRBJ1-1; D is perhaps TRBD1 (5 bases). This CDR3 is 14 amino acids long. V lost 3 bases and J 4 bases, leaving 12 bases between the germline ends. Germline values: CDR1 SGHDN, CDR2 FVKESK. The chain's CDR3 is CASSQQGLGTEAFF. CDR3 nucleotides: TGTGCCAGCAGCCAGCAGGGCTTGGGCACTGAAGCTTTCTTT. The whole variable domain, filled in from reference TRBV14 and TRBJ1-1, reads EAGVTQFPSHSVIEKGQTVTLRCDPISGHDNLYWYRRVMGKEIKFLLHFVKESKQDESGMPNNRFLAERTGGTYSTLKVQPAELEDSGVYFCASSQQGLGTEAFFGQGTRLTVV.

This clone was found a few times. This chain connects TRBV6-1 to TRBJ2-7; perhaps TRBD2 as D (6 bases). The germline V gene encodes CDR1 MNHNS and CDR2 SASEGT. The CDR3 length is 14 residues. V was clipped by 4 bases and J by 2 bases, with 12 bases between them. CDR3 sequence reads: CASSAASAAYEQYF. The DNA for the CDR3 is TGTGCCAGCAGTGCGGCTAGCGCGGCCTACGAGCAGTACTTC.

This clone appeared a few times. The chain recombines TRBV7-3 with TRBJ1-1; D possibly corresponds to TRBD1 (5 bases). Trimming removed 5 bases from V and 0 bases from J, with 16 bases in between. This CDR3 is built from 16 residues. From germline, CDR1 is SGHTA and CDR2 FQGTGA. The CDR3 nucleotides read TGTGCCAGCAGCCCTCAATCCGGGGGGGTGAACACTGAAGCTTTCTTT. This gives the protein CASSPQSGGVNTEAFF.

This chain connects TRBV29-1 to TRBJ1-1; D may be TRBD1 (5 bases). Trimming stripped 4 bases from V and 4 bases from J, with 10 bases between. Germline V gene lookup returns CDR1 SQVTM and CDR2 ANQGSEA. The CDR3 is 12 amino acids. DNA for the CDR3: TGCAGCGTTGGGGGGAGGGGCACTGAAGCTTTCTTT. Translated: CSVGGRGTEAFF.

A few counts support this clone. V is TRBV30 and J is TRBJ1-5; 7 nucleotides agree with TRBD1. The CDR3 spans 16 residues. Germline-derived CDR1 and CDR2 are GTSNPN and SVGIG (reference sequence). V gave up 1 base and J gave up 3 bases; unmatched junction bases: 9. The CDR3 region is CAWSAKTGANNQPQHF. The CDR3 nucleotides read TGTGCCTGGAGTGCTAAAACAGGGGCGAACAATCAGCCCCAGCATTTT.

The chain uses TRBV6-1 and TRBJ1-1; 9 nucleotides agree with TRBD1. The CDR3 is 16 amino acids. Per the germline V gene, CDR1 is MNHNS and CDR2 is SASEGT. Trimming took 3 bases from V and 3 from J; bases not matched to a gene: 8. Here the CDR3 reads CASSDSGTGSYTEAFF. The CDR3 bases are TGTGCCAGCAGTGACAGCGGGACAGGGTCGTACACTGAAGCTTTCTTT.

This rearrangement joins TRBV14 to TRBJ2-2; 15 nucleotides line up with TRBD2. From germline, CDR1 is SGHDN and CDR2 FVKESK. V shed 3 bases, J shed 0 bases, and the junction held 5 bases outside the gene matches. CDR3 length: 19 amino acids. CDR3: CASSHPGLAGGANTGELFF. DNA of the CDR3: TGTGCCAGCAGCCACCCGGGACTAGCGGGAGGCGCGAACACCGGGGAGCTGTTTTTT.

Only a few counts were recorded for this clone. A junction boundary mismatches the germline segment, possibly from a read error. The chain joins TRBV7-7 to TRBJ2-1, with unresolved D. Germline CDR1 reads SSHAT; CDR2 reads FNYEAQ (reference sequence). This CDR3 has 14 amino acids. In DNA, the CDR3 is TGTGCTAGCAGCCCCAGGCTCCTGGACAATGAGCAGTTCTTC. Translation: CASSPRLLDNEQFF.